This T cell receptor beta chain was observed in a study of blood T cell repertoires in COVID-19. Study context: Some COVID-19 samples were acute and others convalescent; all came from the United States, Italy and Spain. PBMCs, B-cell-depleted T cells, or T cells provided the cDNA or gDNA that made up the material.

Source study methods: Amplified reference gene primers provided the basis for estimating nucleated cell counts. Measured with immunoSEQ multiplex PCR; TCRdb has only the in-frame clones, and not every one. The D gene and trimming were derived from the DNA, and the V and J assignments and clone size from that table. The repertoire includes about 200,000 clones, 80% to 90% of them detected once, and around 4% sits in the top ten. The CDR3 covers 19 residues. Germline V gene data show CDR1 as MNHEY and CDR2 as SMNVEV (reference sequence). Trimming at V came to 0 bases and at J to 1 base, leaving 5 bases not matched to a gene. The age range of participants was about 18 to 95 years, with residence in about two dozen US areas.

What was sequenced was PBMCs or T cells enriched from blood (not recorded which). V gene TRBV27 combines with J gene TRBJ1-6; 11 nucleotides align to TRBD1. This sequence was found in a woman between 40 and 55 years old with acute COVID-19. The CDR3 spells CASSLSGQGGGSYNSPLHF. In DNA form, the CDR3 reads TGTGCCAGCAGTTTATCGGGACAGGGGGGAGGATCCTATAATTCACCCCTCCACTTT.